The text below deals with one T cell receptor beta chain. Its antigen is as yet unknown. CDR3 length equals 13 residues. Germline loops: CDR1 SGHTA, CDR2 FQGTGA. The V end lost 4 bases, the J end lost 6 bases, and 11 bases lay between the germline ends. Replicate PCRs run on sorted subsets employed 200 ng DNA, some 33,000 T cell genomes. Profiled with immunoSEQ multiplex PCR; TCRdb holds only in-frame clones, not every one. The repertoire holds about 1.5 million clones, around 97% seen once, with approximately 1.1% in the top ten. These data originate in a study of shared clonotypes between healthy human individuals. Whole-study results and caveats: Among several donors, around 5% of naive CD4 clonotypes were found in common.

This chain connects TRBV7-3 to TRBJ2-3, with D possibly matching TRBD1 (5 bases). The receptor comes from a man aged 30 to 45 in good health. Sequenced sample: naive CD4+ T cells sorted from blood. Indicated subset: CD45RA+ positively selected. CDR3 sequence (DNA): TGTGCCAGCAGCTCGCAACACAGGGATACGCAGTATTTT. Translated, it gives CASSSQHRDTQYF.